The sample holds one count of the clone carrying this T cell receptor (beta chain). TCRdb keeps only in-frame clones here, not all; method: immunoSEQ multiplex PCR. The sample records about 40,000 clones, roughly 93% being singletons. This entry belongs to a study of T cell changes during pregnancy in multiple sclerosis. This TCR was recovered from a female donor with multiple sclerosis, enrolled in a pregnancy study. The specimen comprised CD4+ T cells from peripheral blood mononuclear cells, sampled before pregnancy.

The CDR3 loop reads CASSQGLDWSQETQYF. The CDR3, as DNA: TGCGCCAGCAGCCAAGGATTAGACTGGTCCCAAGAGACCCAGTACTTC. This sequence joins TRBV4-3 and TRBJ2-5; unclear D gene. V lost 1 base and J 1 base, leaving 13 bases between the germline ends. Germline CDR1 LGHNA, CDR2 YSLEER. The CDR3 consists of 16 residues.